The 20 T cell receptor beta chains in this list originate from one sample, sequenced in a study of CD8 T cells in Susac syndrome. Random hexamers were used to reverse transcribe roughly 0.5 to 1 ug of RNA. TCRdb re-called the immunoSEQ multiplex PCR reads through MiXCR, storing one row per CDR3 protein. The data show 130,000 or so distinct CDR3 sequences, 85% to 95% seen once. Input material: CD4+ T cells from PBMCs. All receptors come from a human donor in good health.

The V call is TRBV12-3 or TRBV12-4, the J call TRBJ2-7, with TRBD2 as a possible D gene (6 bases). CDR3 length equals 13 residues. V gave up 2 bases and J gave up 6 bases, with 11 bases separating them. The CDR3 is CASSLRPAGEQYF. The DNA for the CDR3 is TGTGCCAGCAGTTTAAGGCCAGCGGGCGAGCAGTACTTC.

The J gene is TRBJ1-3, the V gene TRBV5-1; D unclear. CDR1 and CDR2 from the germline V gene are SGHRS and YFSETQ. The CDR3 runs to 14 residues. V was cut by 4 bases and J by 0 bases, with 8 bases left in between. The CDR3: CASSLGDSGNTIYF. CDR3 nucleotide sequence: TGCGCCAGCAGCCTAGGAGACTCTGGAAACACCATATATTTT. Combining the CDR3 with reference TRBV5-1 and TRBJ1-3 gives the whole variable domain KAGVTQTPRYLIKTRGQQVTLSCSPISGHRSVSWYQQTPGQGLQFLFEYFSETQRNKGNFPGRFSGRQFSNSRSEMNVSTLELGDSALYLCASSLGDSGNTIYFGEGSWLTVV.

The chain links TRBV6-2 or TRBV6-3 to TRBJ2-7; D is undetermined. Between the trimmed V and J ends, which lost 0 bases and 7 bases, there was a span of 19 bases. Germline V CDR1 and CDR2: MNHEY, SVGEGT. This CDR3 comprises 16 residues. CDR3 residues: CASSYSGRPGRLEQYF. Written as DNA, the CDR3 is TGTGCCAGCAGTTACTCCGGTAGGCCAGGCCGCCTGGAGCAGTACTTC.

The gene calls are TRBV6-5 and TRBJ2-7; TRBD2 might be the D (5 bases). The V end lost 6 bases, the J end lost 3 bases, and 18 bases lay between the germline ends. The CDR3 totals 15 residues. Germline lookup yields CDR1 MNHEY and CDR2 SVGAGI. CDR3 residues: CASSPGVGSGYEQYF. Written as DNA, the CDR3 is TGTGCCAGCAGCCCCGGGGTCGGGTCGGGCTACGAGCAGTACTTC.

This chain connects TRBV12-3 or TRBV12-4 to TRBJ2-5; D remains ambiguous. Trimming took 5 bases from V and 1 from J, leaving 11 bases between them. There are 14 residues in the CDR3. In DNA, the CDR3 is TGTGCCAGCAGTCCGACGCTAACCCAAGAGACCCAGTACTTC. This sequence encodes CASSPTLTQETQYF.

The chain couples TRBV9 to TRBJ2-2; D is uncertain. Germline CDR1 reads SGDLS; CDR2 reads YYNGEE. Trimming stripped 4 bases from V and 5 bases from J, with 9 bases between. The CDR3 extends over 13 amino acids. In nucleotides, the CDR3 is TGTGCCAGCAGCCGAGCTGGGACCGGGGAGCTGTTTTTT. It codes for CASSRAGTGELFF.

This chain connects TRBV6-2 or TRBV6-3 to TRBJ1-5; 8 bases are shared with TRBD1. Trimming took 2 bases from V and 6 from J; bases not matched to a gene: 9. Germline V gives CDR1 MNHEY, CDR2 SVGEGT. The CDR3 totals 16 residues. The CDR3 region is CASSYRAGGDGQPQHF. The CDR3 coding sequence is TGTGCCAGCAGTTACCGGGCAGGGGGCGACGGTCAGCCCCAGCATTTT.

The chain recombines TRBV4-3 with TRBJ2-2; 7 bases map to TRBD1. V lost 1 base to trimming and J lost 6 bases; unmatched junction nucleotides: 5. CDR1 is LGHNA and CDR2 is YSLEER in the germline V gene. CDR3 length: 15 residues. The CDR3 reads CASSQGTGYAGELFF. In DNA form, the CDR3 reads TGCGCCAGCAGCCAAGGGACAGGTTACGCCGGGGAGCTGTTTTTT.

The chain combines TRBV6-5 with TRBJ2-7, with a possible D match to TRBD1 (6 bases). The V and J ends lost 4 bases and 6 bases respectively, with 10 bases between them. Germline loops: CDR1 MNHEY, CDR2 SVGAGI. The CDR3 runs 12 residues. For the CDR3, the DNA is TGTGCCAGCAGTTTGCAGGGGATCGAGCAGTACTTC. It encodes CASSLQGIEQYF.

This chain uses TRBV7-9 with TRBJ1-4, with 8 bases that match TRBD1. CDR3 size: 14 residues. With 5 bases clipped from V and 5 bases from J, the junction kept 4 bases outside the gene matches. Germline values: CDR1 SEHNR, CDR2 FQNEAQ (reference sequence). The CDR3 DNA reads as TGTGCCAGCAGCATCGACAGGGGAAATGAAAAACTGTTTTTT. It specifies CASSIDRGNEKLFF.

This sequence joins TRBV6-2 or TRBV6-3 and TRBJ2-4; tentatively, D is TRBD1 (6 bases). Per germline, CDR1 MNHEY and CDR2 SVGEGT. The V end was cut by 3 bases, the J end by 7 bases, with 10 bases between. This CDR3 has 13 amino acids. The CDR3 DNA reads TGTGCCAGCAGTTATGGAACAGGGAACATTCAGTACTTC. Protein: CASSYGTGNIQYF.

The rearrangement uses TRBV7-2 and TRBJ2-1; no clear D gene. V lost 5 bases and J lost 1, with 9 bases in between. The CDR3 length is 14 residues. Germline V gene sequence: CDR1 SGHTA, CDR2 FQGNSA. The CDR3 DNA sequence: TGTGCCAGCAGCCTCCCCCAATCCTACAATGAGCAGTTCTTC. It specifies CASSLPQSYNEQFF.

This clonotype is a singleton in its sample. The chain joins TRBV29-1 to TRBJ1-4; 11 nucleotides line up with TRBD1. There are 14 residues in the CDR3. Germline V lookup: CDR1 SQVTM, CDR2 ANQGSEA. The J segment lost 8 bases and the V segment lost 6 bases, leaving 8 bases of the junction unmatched. The DNA of the CDR3 is TGCAGCGTCTCTGGACAGGGGGCCAGGGAAAAACTGTTTTTT. Amino acid sequence: CSVSGQGAREKLFF.

In nucleotides, the CDR3 is TGTGCCAGCAGTAGTAGGTTTCTTTACAATGAGCAGTTCTTC. Its protein is CASSSRFLYNEQFF. This sequence joins TRBV2 and TRBJ2-1; D is unresolved. Trimming shortened V by 5 bases and J by 4 bases, and 12 bases separated the two germline ends. CDR3 length: 14 amino acids. Germline loops: CDR1 SNHLY, CDR2 FYNNEI.

The V gene is TRBV7-8, the J gene TRBJ1-2, with D hard to call. In germline, CDR1 is SGHVS, CDR2 FQNEAQ. The CDR3 is 14 residues long. Trimming shortened V by 1 base and J by 4 bases, and 10 bases separated the two germline ends. The CDR3 nucleotides are TGTGCCAGCAGCTTAGGTCGTATAGGCTATGGCTACACCTTC. Protein sequence: CASSLGRIGYGYTF.

The V call is TRBV2, the J call TRBJ1-2, with D unclear. This CDR3 contains 11 residues. Trimming removed 4 bases from V and 4 bases from J, with 4 bases in between. From germline, CDR1 is SNHLY and CDR2 FYNNEI. The CDR3 sequence is CASSGVYGYTF. The CDR3 DNA sequence: TGTGCCAGCAGTGGGGTCTATGGCTACACCTTC.

This chain connects TRBV4-3 to TRBJ2-3, with TRBD2 identical over 8 bases. J was trimmed by 4 bases and V by 0 bases; bases with no gene match: 6. This CDR3 has 16 amino acids. The V gene's germline CDR1 is LGHNA and CDR2 YSLEER. This CDR3 reads CASSQDLRGGADTQYF. CDR3 DNA sequence: TGCGCCAGCAGCCAAGATCTCCGGGGGGGGGCAGATACGCAGTATTTT.

This chain links TRBV27 with TRBJ1-1; 8 bases map to TRBD1. The CDR3 covers 15 residues. J gave up 1 base and V 5 bases, and 6 bases lay outside the gene matches. Germline CDR1 and CDR2: MNHEY and SMNVEV (reference sequence). CDR3 in DNA: TGTGCCAGCAGTCCTCAAGGACAGGGGAACACTGAAGCTTTCTTT. Protein: CASSPQGQGNTEAFF.

V usage is TRBV6-4 and J usage is TRBJ1-1, with D perhaps matching TRBD1 (5 bases). This CDR3 is 11 amino acids long. Germline CDR1 MRHNA, CDR2 SNTAGT. Trimming cost V 7 bases and J 5 bases, with 8 bases left between them. The CDR3 here is CASNQGTEAFF. In DNA, the CDR3 is TGTGCCAGCAACCAGGGTACTGAAGCTTTCTTT.

CDR3 in DNA: TGCAGTGCTGAAGAAAGGCCGAGGTATTTT. Translating gives CSAEERPRYF. The chain links TRBV20-1 to TRBJ2-3; D is unclear. The CDR3 contains 10 residues. Per the germline V gene, CDR1 is DFQATT and CDR2 is SNEGSKA (reference sequence). Between the trimmed V and J ends, which lost 5 bases and 14 bases, there was a span of 14 bases.